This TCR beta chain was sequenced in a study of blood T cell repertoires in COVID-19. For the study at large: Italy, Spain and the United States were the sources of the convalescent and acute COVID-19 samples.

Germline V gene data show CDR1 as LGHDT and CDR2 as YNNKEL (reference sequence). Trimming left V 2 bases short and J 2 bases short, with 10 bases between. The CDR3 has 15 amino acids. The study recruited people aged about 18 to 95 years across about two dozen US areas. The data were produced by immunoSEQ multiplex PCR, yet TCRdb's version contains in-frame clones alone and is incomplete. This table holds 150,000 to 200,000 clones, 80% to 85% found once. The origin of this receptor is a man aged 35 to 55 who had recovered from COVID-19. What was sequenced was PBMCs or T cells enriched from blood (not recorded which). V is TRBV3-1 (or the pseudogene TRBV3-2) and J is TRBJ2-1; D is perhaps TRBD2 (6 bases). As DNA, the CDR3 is TGTGCCAGCAGCCAACCTGGGACTGCCTACAATGAGCAGTTCTTC. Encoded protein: CASSQPGTAYNEQFF.